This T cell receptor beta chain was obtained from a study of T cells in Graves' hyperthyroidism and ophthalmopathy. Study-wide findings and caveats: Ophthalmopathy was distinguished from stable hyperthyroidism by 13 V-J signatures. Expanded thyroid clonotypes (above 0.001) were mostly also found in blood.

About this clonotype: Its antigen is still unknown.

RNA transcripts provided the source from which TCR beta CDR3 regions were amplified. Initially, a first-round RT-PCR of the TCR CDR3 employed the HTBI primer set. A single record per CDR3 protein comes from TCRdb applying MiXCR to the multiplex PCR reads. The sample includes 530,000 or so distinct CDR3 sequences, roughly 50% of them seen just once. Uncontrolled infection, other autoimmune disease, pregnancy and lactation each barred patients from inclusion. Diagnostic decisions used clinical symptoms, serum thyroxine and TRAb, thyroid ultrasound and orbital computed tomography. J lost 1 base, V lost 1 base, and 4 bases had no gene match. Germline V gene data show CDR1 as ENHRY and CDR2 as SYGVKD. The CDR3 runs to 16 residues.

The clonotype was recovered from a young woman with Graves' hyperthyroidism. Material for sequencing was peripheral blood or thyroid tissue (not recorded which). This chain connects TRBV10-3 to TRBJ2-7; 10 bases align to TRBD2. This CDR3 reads CAISELWTSGSYEQYF. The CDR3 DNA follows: TGTGCCATCAGTGAGTTGTGGACTAGCGGATCCTACGAGCAGTACTTC.